Listed below are T cell receptor beta chains from one sample, sequenced in a study of regulatory T cells in long-lasting Graves disease. TCRdb re-called the multiplex PCR reads with MiXCR, one entry per CDR3 protein. The sample holds hundreds of thousands of distinct CDR3 sequences; about 13% are singletons and the top ten take more than 8.5%. The same data also contributed to another study, on T cells in Graves' hyperthyroidism and ophthalmopathy.

This specimen was peripheral blood mononuclear cells (PBMCs), taken at new diagnosis, from a patient treated with antithyroid drugs. All receptors come from a man under 40 with Graves disease. The CDR3 runs from the conserved cysteine through the conserved F or W. A D gene is named only where the DNA matches it firmly. Not every row has a clone size; where given, it reads once, few, many or a size class.

clone size,D gene,V gene,J gene,CDR3 DNA,CDR3 protein
.,.,TRBV27,TRBJ2-3,TGTGCCAGCACTATTGGCCGCACAGATACGCAGTATTTT,CASTIGRTDTQYF
many,TRBD2,TRBV12-3/TRBV12-4,TRBJ2-1,TGTGCCAGCAGTTTTCCCGCCGGGACTAGCGGGGGGGGCTACACCTACAATGAGCAGTTCTTC,CASSFPAGTSGGGYTYNEQFF
many,.,TRBV6-1,TRBJ2-1,TGTGCCAGCAGTCCCCTTGAGGATGAGCAGTTCTTC,CASSPLEDEQFF
many,.,TRBV6-2/TRBV6-3,TRBJ2-7,TGTGCCAGCAGTTACACACTGCCGGGACGCAACTACGAGCAGTACTTC,CASSYTLPGRNYEQYF
.,.,TRBV18,TRBJ2-1,TGTGCCAGCTCACCAACCTCGGGGGTGCAGTTCTTC,CASSPTSGVQFF
many,.,TRBV3-1,TRBJ1-1,TGTGCCAGCAGCCTCGGAGGGGGTTTTCTGAACACTGAAGCTTTCTTT,CASSLGGGFLNTEAFF
many,.,TRBV5-1,TRBJ2-3,TGCGCCAGCGGCGGTGCGAGCGACGATACGCAGTATTTT,CASGGASDDTQYF
many,.,TRBV2,TRBJ2-5,TGTGCCAGCAGATTGGCCTTAGGGGTAGAGACCCAGTACTTC,CASRLALGVETQYF
few,.,TRBV5-4,TRBJ1-1,TGTGCCAGCAGCTCCGGAGACCTGGGCACTGAAGCTTTCTTT,CASSSGDLGTEAFF
.,TRBD1,TRBV7-9,TRBJ2-5,TGTGCCAGCAGCTTACGGACAGGGATCGGGGAGACCCAGTACTTC,CASSLRTGIGETQYF
few,.,TRBV2,TRBJ2-7,TGTGCCAGCTCACCGGGACAACTGGGTCTTACCGATACCTACGAGCAGTACTTC,CASSPGQLGLTDTYEQYF
many,TRBD1,TRBV5-1,TRBJ1-5,TGTGCCAGCAGCTTAGGGGGCAATAGCAATCAGCCCCAGCATTTT,CASSLGGNSNQPQHF
many,.,TRBV2,TRBJ1-1,TGTGCCAGTAACCAGGATCTGAACACTGAAGCTTTCTTT,CASNQDLNTEAFF
many,.,TRBV12-3/TRBV12-4,TRBJ1-5,TGTGCCAGCAGTCTCAGGGGTTGGGCTCAGCCCCAGCATTTT,CASSLRGWAQPQHF
many,.,TRBV28,TRBJ2-7,TGTGCCAGCCAACAAGGAGGGCGCGAGCAGTACTTC,CASQQGGREQYF
many,.,TRBV6-1,TRBJ2-2,TGTGCCAGCAGTAGGCGGGACACCGGGGAGCTGTTTTTT,CASSRRDTGELFF
many,.,TRBV5-1,TRBJ2-5,TGCGCCAGCAGCAGTGGGGGGACTCGGTACCAAGAGACCCAGTACTTC,CASSSGGTRYQETQYF
many,.,TRBV11-3,TRBJ1-6,TGTGCCAGCACCGCGACAGCTAATTCACCCCTCCACTTT,CASTATANSPLHF
many,TRBD1,TRBV20-1,TRBJ2-1,TGCAGTGCTCATCGGACAGGGGGCTCCTACAATGAGCAGTTCTTC,CSAHRTGGSYNEQFF
.,TRBD2,TRBV29-1,TRBJ2-4,TGCAGCTGTTACTCGGGGGGAAACATTCAGTACTTC,CSCYSGGNIQYF
many,TRBD1,TRBV20-1,TRBJ2-3,TGCAGTGCTAGGGATCGACAGGGTGGTTCAGATACGCAGTATTTT,CSARDRQGGSDTQYF
.,.,TRBV3-1,TRBJ1-1,TGTGCCAGCAACTCACAGGGCCTGAACACTGAAGCTTTCTTT,CASNSQGLNTEAFF
many,.,TRBV27,TRBJ1-1,TGTGCCAGCATTGGGGAGGGCCTTGAAGCTTTCTTT,CASIGEGLEAFF
few,.,TRBV10-3,TRBJ2-2,TGTGCCCGCCGCGCGGGGCTGTTTTTT,CARRAGLFF
.,TRBD1,TRBV19,TRBJ1-3,TGTGCCAGTAGTCCCTACCAGGGGGCGCGCGGAAACACCATATATTTT,CASSPYQGARGNTIYF
.,TRBD2,TRBV12-3/TRBV12-4,TRBJ2-7,TGTGCCAGCAGTTTAGATGCTAGCGGGAGTAACGAGCAGTACTTC,CASSLDASGSNEQYF
few,TRBD1,TRBV11-2,TRBJ2-7,TGTGCCAGCAGCTTAGACTCGGACAGGGATGGCTACGAGCAGTACTTC,CASSLDSDRDGYEQYF
many,.,TRBV2,TRBJ2-2,TGTGCCAGCAAAACTGAGGCGAACACCGGGGAGCTGTTTTTT,CASKTEANTGELFF
few,.,TRBV9,TRBJ2-3,TGTGCCAGCAGCGTGGGAGCCACCAGCACAGATACGCAGTATTTT,CASSVGATSTDTQYF
.,.,TRBV18,TRBJ1-4,TGTGCCAGCTCACGCATGGACAGATATAATGAAAAACTGTTTTTT,CASSRMDRYNEKLFF
many,TRBD2,TRBV15,TRBJ2-1,TGTGCCACCAGCCCGAGGCTAGCGGGAGTCAATGAGCAGTTCTTC,CATSPRLAGVNEQFF
few,.,TRBV28,TRBJ2-7,TGTGCCAGCATATTGTCGATTGGAGGCGGGTACGAGCAGTACTTC,CASILSIGGGYEQYF
.,.,TRBV7-8,TRBJ2-7,TGTGCCAGCAGCTTAGGTGACTTGATAAGGGGGCAGTACTTC,CASSLGDLIRGQYF
many,.,TRBV12-3/TRBV12-4,TRBJ1-1,TGTGCCAGCAGTTTCAGGGTAATGCGGATTGTCACTGAAGCTTTCTTT,CASSFRVMRIVTEAFF
.,TRBD2,TRBV20-1,TRBJ2-7,TGCAGCGTTGTTGCCGGGACTAGCGGGAGTTTATACGAGCAGTACTTC,CSVVAGTSGSLYEQYF
many,.,TRBV19,TRBJ1-1,TGTGCCAGTAACGCGTACGGGACTGAAGCTTTCTTT,CASNAYGTEAFF
many,.,TRBV20-1,TRBJ2-4,TGCAGTGCTAGGGAGGGGCCGGGAAACATTCAGTACTTC,CSAREGPGNIQYF
.,.,TRBV7-9,TRBJ2-1,TGTGCCAGCACCTGGGGATGGGGCAATGAGCAGTTCTTC,CASTWGWGNEQFF
few,TRBD1,TRBV25-1,TRBJ2-1,TGTGCCAGCAGTGAAAGGGGGACAGATCTCTCCTACAATGAGCAGTTCTTC,CASSERGTDLSYNEQFF
.,.,TRBV5-4,TRBJ2-5,TGTGCCAGCAGCTTGTATGGTAGCGAAGAGACCCAGTACTTC,CASSLYGSEETQYF
many,.,TRBV19,TRBJ2-5,TGTGCCAGTGGTTCGGGGCCTCAAGAGACCCAGTACTTC,CASGSGPQETQYF
.,TRBD2,TRBV14,TRBJ2-3,TGTGCCAGCAGCCCCTCCCTAGCGGGAGAAACAGATACGCAGTATTTT,CASSPSLAGETDTQYF
many,.,TRBV11-3,TRBJ1-3,TGTGCCAGCAGGGGGTGGCAGGGGATTGGAAACACCATATATTTT,CASRGWQGIGNTIYF
many,.,TRBV6-5,TRBJ1-2,TGTGCCAGCAGTTCGACCCTAGACCGTACCCCCCGCTATGGCTACACCTTC,CASSSTLDRTPRYGYTF
.,.,TRBV27,TRBJ1-5,TGTGCCAGCAGTTTTGGAGGGAGTCAGCCCCAGCATTTT,CASSFGGSQPQHF
many,TRBD2,TRBV28,TRBJ2-1,TGTGCCAGCAGTTTGTCCGGCGGGAGGTCCTACAATGAGCAGTTCTTC,CASSLSGGRSYNEQFF